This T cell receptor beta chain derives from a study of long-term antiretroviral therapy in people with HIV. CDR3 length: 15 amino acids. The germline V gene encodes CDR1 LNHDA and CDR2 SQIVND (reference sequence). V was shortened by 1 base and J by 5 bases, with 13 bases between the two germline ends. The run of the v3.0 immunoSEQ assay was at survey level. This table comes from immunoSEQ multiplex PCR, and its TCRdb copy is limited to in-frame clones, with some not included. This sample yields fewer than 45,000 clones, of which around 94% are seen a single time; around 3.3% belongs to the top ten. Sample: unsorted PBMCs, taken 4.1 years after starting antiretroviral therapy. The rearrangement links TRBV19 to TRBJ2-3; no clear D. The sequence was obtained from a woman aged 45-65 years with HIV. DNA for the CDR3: TGTGCCAGTAGTATAGGGACCCCGACACGAGATACGCAGTATTTT. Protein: CASSIGTPTRDTQYF. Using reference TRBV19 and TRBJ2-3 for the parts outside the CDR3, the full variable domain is DGGITQSPKYLFRKEGQNVTLSCEQNLNHDAMYWYRQDPGQGLRLIYYSQIVNDFQKGDIAEGYSVSREKKESFPLTVTSAQKNPTAFYLCASSIGTPTRDTQYFGPGTRLTVL.